This T cell receptor (beta chain) originates from a study of shared clonotypes between healthy human individuals. Study details: The cohort comprised a couple of women and a few men. Their ages spanned 18 to 49 years. CD4 naive and CD4 memory each took three plates per donor, while CD8 naive took two and CD8 memory one.

As to this clone: The antigen remains unidentified.

Positive CCR7 selection of CD45RO-negative cells yielded the naive CD8 cells, and terminally differentiated effector memory CD45RA+ cells were excluded. Overall study findings and caveats: Non-shared clonotypes had lower generation probabilities than those shared by all four donors. Genetic and exposure-history diversity was limited by the few donors.

Method: immunoSEQ multiplex PCR; TCRdb's copy keeps in-frame clones and lacks some. The repertoire holds approximately 600,000 clones, with around 96% as singletons. The CDR3 totals 19 residues. V dropped 4 bases and J dropped 1; count of bases not matched to a gene: 12. Germline values: CDR1 SEHNR, CDR2 FQNEAQ (reference sequence). The chain employs TRBV7-9 and TRBJ2-7; the match to TRBD2 covers 14 bases. Sequences were obtained from naive CD8+ T cells sorted from blood. The source of this sequence is a woman under 40 in good health. The CDR3: CASSSRLAGGPGASYEQYF. The CDR3 coding sequence is TGTGCCAGCAGCTCCCGACTAGCGGGAGGGCCTGGAGCATCCTACGAGCAGTACTTC.